Listed below are T cell receptor beta chains from one sample, sequenced in a study of T cell repertoires in aging, cancer and after chemotherapy. TCRdb reanalysed the multiplex PCR reads using MiXCR and keeps one entry per CDR3 protein. The sample holds roughly 6,300 distinct CDR3 sequences, roughly 35% seen once. The specimen was blood. Receptors originate from a human donor in good health. The CDR3 runs from the conserved cysteine through the conserved F or W. Where a row states a size, it is once, few, many or the class of an expanded clone; other rows omit it.

V	size	J	CDR3
TRBV6-5	-	TRBJ2-7	CASSYSGSYEQYF
TRBV29-1	few	TRBJ2-7	CSVESQTSGNEQYF
TRBV12-3/TRBV12-4	few	TRBJ2-7	CASSEDGGAYEQYF
TRBV6-5	-	TRBJ2-7	CASNRTPYEQYF
TRBV19	-	TRBJ2-1	CASRTTGRGEQFF
TRBV19	medium-sized	TRBJ2-2	CASSTQGNTGELFF
TRBV6-6	once	TRBJ1-1	CASSPHHTENTEAFF
TRBV19	-	TRBJ2-3	CASSPTSGPRVTQYF
TRBV19	medium-sized	TRBJ2-2	CASTTSANTGELFF
TRBV6-1	few	TRBJ2-3	CASSEGLAGATDTQYF
TRBV18	-	TRBJ1-4	CASSGRTTNEKLFF
TRBV18	-	TRBJ1-4	CASSPKLNEKLFF
TRBV19	medium-sized	TRBJ2-6	CASSPWTGTGANVLTF
TRBV7-9	few	TRBJ1-4	CASSLDLPIANEKLFF
TRBV6-5	few	TRBJ2-5	CASSYLGLAGGGTQYF
TRBV19	once	TRBJ2-7	CASSFTGTRGSYEQYF
TRBV5-1	few	TRBJ2-5	CASSSQIQETQYF
TRBV5-6	few	TRBJ1-3	CASSRGQGFYTIYF
TRBV29-1	-	TRBJ1-2	CSVEMGGIQEGYTF
TRBV11-1	-	TRBJ2-3	CASSLELAGGRDTQYF
TRBV6-1	few	TRBJ2-7	CASRGWGLGSYEQYF
TRBV19	few	TRBJ2-4	CASSPRLAGELKNIQYF
TRBV12-3/TRBV12-4	few	TRBJ1-4	CASSLAQGREKLFF
TRBV7-2	-	TRBJ2-5	CASSLALETQYF
TRBV27	-	TRBJ1-5	CASRDGVRPQHF
TRBV5-4	-	TRBJ1-3	CASSLKGSGNTIYF
TRBV15	few	TRBJ2-2	CATSPRAGELFF
TRBV19	few	TRBJ2-7	CASSIDMGFSYEQYF
TRBV6-5	-	TRBJ2-5	CASSSSPSRGETQYF
TRBV12-3/TRBV12-4	few	TRBJ2-5	CASRDREQETQYF
TRBV18	few	TRBJ2-5	CASSPPNDRKETQYF
TRBV19	-	TRBJ1-3	CASSWRRGREGDTIYF